Shown below are 3 T cell receptor beta chains from a single sample sequenced in a study of shared clonotypes between healthy human individuals. Data came from immunoSEQ multiplex PCR; TCRdb stores just in-frame clones and leaves some out. The sample holds about 2.3 million clones, over 90% seen once. Material for sequencing was naive CD4+ T cells from PBMCs. Regarding subset: CD45RA+ positively selected. The receptors stem from a man between 18 and 35 years old in good health. Some clones in this sample may be carry-over from other donors' samples.

The rearrangement joins TRBV10-3 to TRBJ1-4; the D is unclear. CDR1 ENHRY and CDR2 SYGVKD come from the germline V gene. The CDR3 totals 12 residues. V shed 10 bases and J shed 6 bases, with 12 bases lying between them. Here the CDR3 reads CASRGPDEKLFF. CDR3 sequence (DNA): TGTGCCAGCCGAGGGCCTGATGAAAAACTGTTTTTT.

The V and J genes are TRBV7-9 and TRBJ2-3; 9 bases map to TRBD2. CDR1 and CDR2 from the germline V gene are SEHNR and FQNEAQ (reference sequence). CDR3 length equals 18 residues. V shed 4 bases and J 4 bases; nucleotides not matched to a gene: 15. The chain's CDR3 is CASSSSTTWGLAADTQYF. CDR3 in DNA: TGTGCCAGCAGCTCAAGTACGACGTGGGGACTAGCTGCAGATACGCAGTATTTT.

V is TRBV6-1 and J is TRBJ1-2; perhaps TRBD1 as D (6 bases). This CDR3 is 14 amino acids long. Germline V gene sequence: CDR1 MNHNS, CDR2 SASEGT. With 1 base removed from V and 8 bases from J, the gap between germline ends came to 14 bases. CDR3 in amino acids: CASSEVGGLFGYTF. In DNA, the CDR3 is TGTGCCAGCAGTGAAGTGGGGGGCTTGTTCGGCTACACCTTC.